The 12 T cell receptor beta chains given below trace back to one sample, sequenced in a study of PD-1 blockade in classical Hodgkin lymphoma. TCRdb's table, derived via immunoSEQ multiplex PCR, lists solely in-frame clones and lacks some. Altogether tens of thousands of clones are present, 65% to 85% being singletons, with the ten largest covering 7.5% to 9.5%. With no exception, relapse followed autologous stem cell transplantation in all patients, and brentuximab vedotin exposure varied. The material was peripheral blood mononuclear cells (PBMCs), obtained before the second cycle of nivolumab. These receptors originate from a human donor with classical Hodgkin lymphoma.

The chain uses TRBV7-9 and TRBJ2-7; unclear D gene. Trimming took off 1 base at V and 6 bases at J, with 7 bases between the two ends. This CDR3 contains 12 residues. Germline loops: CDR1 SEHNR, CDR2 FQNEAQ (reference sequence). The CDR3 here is CASSLVFGEQYF. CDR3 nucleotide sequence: TGTGCCAGCAGCTTAGTTTTCGGCGAGCAGTACTTC.

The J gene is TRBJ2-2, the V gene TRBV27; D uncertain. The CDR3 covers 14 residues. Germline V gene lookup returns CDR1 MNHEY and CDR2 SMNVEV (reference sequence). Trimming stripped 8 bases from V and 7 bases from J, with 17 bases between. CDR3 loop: CASRTGPGDGELFF. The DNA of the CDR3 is TGTGCCAGCCGTACGGGTCCTGGGGACGGGGAGCTGTTTTTT.

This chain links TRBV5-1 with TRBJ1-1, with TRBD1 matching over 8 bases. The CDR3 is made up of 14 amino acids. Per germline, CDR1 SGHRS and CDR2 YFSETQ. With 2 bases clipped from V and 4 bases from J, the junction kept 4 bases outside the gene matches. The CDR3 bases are TGCGCCAGCAGCTTACCAGGGGGCATCACTGAAGCTTTCTTT. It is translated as CASSLPGGITEAFF.

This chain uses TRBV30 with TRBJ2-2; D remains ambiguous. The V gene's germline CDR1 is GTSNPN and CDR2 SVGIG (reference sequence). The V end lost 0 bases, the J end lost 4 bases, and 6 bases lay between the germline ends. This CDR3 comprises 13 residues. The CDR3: CAWSVQSTGELFF. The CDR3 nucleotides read TGTGCCTGGAGTGTACAGAGCACCGGGGAGCTGTTTTTT.

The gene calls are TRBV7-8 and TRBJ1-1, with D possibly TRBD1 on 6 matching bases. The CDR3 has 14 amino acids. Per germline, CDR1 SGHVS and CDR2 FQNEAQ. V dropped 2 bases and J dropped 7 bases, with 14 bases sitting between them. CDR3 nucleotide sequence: TGTGCCAGCAGCTTACTACAGGGATTCGGTGAAGCTTTCTTT. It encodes CASSLLQGFGEAFF. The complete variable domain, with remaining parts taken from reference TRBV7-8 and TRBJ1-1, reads GAGVSQSPRYKVAKRGQDVALRCDPISGHVSLFWYQQALGQGPEFLTYFQNEAQLDKSGLPSDRFFAERPEGSVSTLKIQRTQQEDSAVYLCASSLLQGFGEAFFGQGTRLTVV.

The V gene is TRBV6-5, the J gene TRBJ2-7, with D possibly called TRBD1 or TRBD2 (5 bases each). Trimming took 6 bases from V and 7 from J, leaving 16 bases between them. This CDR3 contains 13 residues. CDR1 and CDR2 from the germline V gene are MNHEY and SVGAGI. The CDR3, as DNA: TGTGCCAGCAGCTTGGGACGGTTCGTGGAGCAGTACTTC. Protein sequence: CASSLGRFVEQYF.

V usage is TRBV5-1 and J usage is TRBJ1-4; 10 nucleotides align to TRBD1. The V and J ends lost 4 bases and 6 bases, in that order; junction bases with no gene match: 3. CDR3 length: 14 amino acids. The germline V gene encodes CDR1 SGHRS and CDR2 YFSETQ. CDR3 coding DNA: TGCGCCAGCAGCCCGGGACAGGGGCATGAAAAACTGTTTTTT. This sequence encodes CASSPGQGHEKLFF.

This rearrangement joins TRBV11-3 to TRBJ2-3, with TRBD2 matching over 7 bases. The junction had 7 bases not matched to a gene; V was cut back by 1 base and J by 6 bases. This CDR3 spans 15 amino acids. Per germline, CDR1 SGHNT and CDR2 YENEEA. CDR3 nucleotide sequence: TGTGCCAGCAGCTTAGGCCCAGCGGGGTCGGATACGCAGTATTTT. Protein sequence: CASSLGPAGSDTQYF.

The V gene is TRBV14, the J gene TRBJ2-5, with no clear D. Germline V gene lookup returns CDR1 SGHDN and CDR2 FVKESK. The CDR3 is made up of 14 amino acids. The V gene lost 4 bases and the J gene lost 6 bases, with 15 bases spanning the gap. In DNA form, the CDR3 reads TGTGCCAGCAGCCCCCAGCAGGCCGCCAAGACCCAGTACTTC. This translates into CASSPQQAAKTQYF.

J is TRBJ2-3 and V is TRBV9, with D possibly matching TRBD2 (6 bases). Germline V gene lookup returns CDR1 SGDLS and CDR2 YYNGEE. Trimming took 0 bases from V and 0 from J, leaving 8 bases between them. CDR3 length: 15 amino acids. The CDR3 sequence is CASSVVEGSTDTQYF. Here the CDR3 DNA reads TGTGCCAGCAGCGTAGTGGAGGGTAGCACAGATACGCAGTATTTT.

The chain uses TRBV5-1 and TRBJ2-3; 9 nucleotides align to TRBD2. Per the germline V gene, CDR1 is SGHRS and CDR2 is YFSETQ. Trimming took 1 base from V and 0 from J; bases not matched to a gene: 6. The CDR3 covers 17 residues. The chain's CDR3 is CASSLLPSGDSTDTQYF. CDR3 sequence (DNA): TGCGCCAGCAGCTTGTTACCTAGCGGGGACAGCACAGATACGCAGTATTTT.

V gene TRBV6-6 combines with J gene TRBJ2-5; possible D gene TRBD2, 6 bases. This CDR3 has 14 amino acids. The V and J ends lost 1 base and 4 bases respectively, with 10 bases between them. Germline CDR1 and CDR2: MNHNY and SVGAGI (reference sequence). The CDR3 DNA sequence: TGTGCCAGCAGTTACTGGGCTAGCGTAGAGACCCAGTACTTC. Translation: CASSYWASVETQYF.